The 30 T cell receptor beta chains presented below share a single source sample, sequenced in a study of CD8+CD57+ T cells in acquired aplastic anemia. The template for TCR beta VDJ and CDR3 sequence profiling was genomic DNA. TCRdb reprocessed the reads via MiXCR and lists one record per CDR3 protein. The sample shows more than 150,000 distinct CDR3 sequences, 46% of them seen only once. Sequenced sample: sorted CD4+, CD8+, or CD8+CD57+ T cells (not recorded which) from PBMCs. Receptors were obtained from a human donor in good health.

This chain uses TRBV15 with TRBJ1-5; 7 bases match TRBD1. Germline-derived CDR1 and CDR2 are LNHNV and YYDKDF (reference sequence). CDR3 length equals 14 residues. J was trimmed by 3 bases and V by 6 bases; bases with no gene match: 5. CDR3 sequence reads: CATSYDRDNQPQHF. CDR3 coding DNA: TGTGCCACCAGTTACGACAGGGACAATCAGCCCCAGCATTTT. The entire variable domain, with the rest obtained from reference TRBV15 and TRBJ1-5, is as follows: DAMVIQNPRYQVTQFGKPVTLSCSQTLNHNVMYWYQQKSSQAPKLLFHYYDKDFNNEADTPDNFQSRRPNTSFCFLDIRSPGLGDTAMYLCATSYDRDNQPQHFGDGTRLSIL.

For the CDR3, the DNA is TGTGCCAGCAGCACGGGACTAGCGGGAGTTTTTGAGACCCAGTACTTC. Protein product: CASSTGLAGVFETQYF. The V and J genes are TRBV7-3 and TRBJ2-5; 14 nucleotides align to TRBD2. The CDR3 covers 16 residues. The junction had 7 bases not matched to a gene; V was cut back by 5 bases and J by 5 bases. CDR1 and CDR2 from the germline V gene are SGHTA and FQGTGA.

This clonotype showed up many times. The chain joins TRBV2 to TRBJ1-2; tentative D call: TRBD1 (6 bases). V lost 1 base and J 8 bases, leaving 14 bases between the germline ends. CDR1 is SNHLY, CDR2 FYNNEI, per germline. The CDR3 contains 14 residues. The CDR3 DNA sequence: TGTGCCAGCAGTGAAGGGACAGTATTACCGGGCTACACCTTC. As protein: CASSEGTVLPGYTF.

This clonotype was seen a handful of times. The CDR3 DNA reads TGTGCCACCAGCAGAGGGGAACAGTACAATGAGCAGTTCTTC. It translates to CATSRGEQYNEQFF. The V and J genes are TRBV15 and TRBJ2-1; unclear D gene. The CDR3 length is 14 residues. Germline V gene lookup returns CDR1 LNHNV and CDR2 YYDKDF (reference sequence). Trimming removed 1 base from V and 4 bases from J, with 8 bases in between.

The chain joins TRBV20-1 to TRBJ2-7; 10 bases are shared with TRBD2. V lost 6 bases and J lost 5; bases outside the gene matches: 4. The germline V gene encodes CDR1 DFQATT and CDR2 SNEGSKA (reference sequence). This CDR3 region has 12 residues. The CDR3 loop is CSARLAGDEQYF. The CDR3 DNA is TGCAGTGCCCGCCTAGCGGGAGACGAGCAGTACTTC.

At least ten counts were recorded for this clonotype. The chain joins TRBV14 to TRBJ2-7, with 7 nucleotides matching TRBD1. The trim removed 2 bases at V and 2 bases at J, leaving 12 bases unmatched. The CDR3 runs 17 residues. In germline, CDR1 is SGHDN, CDR2 FVKESK. As DNA, the CDR3 is TGTGCCAGCAGCCAATACTCACCTACGACAGGGACCTACGAGCAGTACTTC. It encodes CASSQYSPTTGTYEQYF.

In this sample, this clonotype turned up many times. The chain has TRBV12-3 or TRBV12-4 and TRBJ1-1; no reliable D call. CDR3 length equals 15 residues. The V gene lost 1 base and the J gene lost 8 bases, with 17 bases spanning the gap. CDR3 region: CASSLGRADEAEAFF. In DNA, the CDR3 is TGTGCCAGCAGTTTAGGACGGGCGGACGAGGCAGAAGCTTTCTTT.

The gene calls are TRBV15 and TRBJ2-3; D ambiguous. V gave up 3 bases and J gave up 0 bases, with 13 bases separating them. CDR1 and CDR2 (germline): LNHNV, YYDKDF (reference sequence). This CDR3 is built from 16 residues. CDR3 in amino acids: CATSSAIYASTDTQYF. CDR3 coding DNA: TGTGCCACCAGCAGTGCGATTTACGCTAGCACAGATACGCAGTATTTT.

The J gene is TRBJ2-5, the V gene TRBV20-1; D not resolved. The germline V gene has CDR1 DFQATT and CDR2 SNEGSKA (reference sequence). This CDR3 contains 11 residues. V was clipped by 5 bases and J by 4 bases, with 8 bases between them. CDR3 in amino acids: CSAVSPETQYF. The CDR3 DNA sequence: TGCAGTGCTGTTTCACCAGAGACCCAGTACTTC.

This clonotype was recorded at least ten times. This rearrangement joins TRBV12-3 or TRBV12-4 to TRBJ2-7; TRBD1 or TRBD2 may be the D gene (6 bases each). The V and J ends lost 8 bases and 5 bases respectively, with 13 bases between them. The CDR3 is made up of 12 amino acids. CDR3 DNA sequence: TGTGCCAGCGGAGGGGGAAAGGACGAGCAGTACTTC. Protein product: CASGGGKDEQYF.

The chain has TRBV24-1 and TRBJ1-5; D unresolved. V lost 8 bases, J lost 2 bases, and 15 bases lay in between. Germline CDR1 KGHDR, CDR2 SFDVKD. The CDR3 is 15 amino acids. CDR3 nucleotides: TGTGCCACCACGAGTGGGAATTTAGGCAATCAGCCCCAGCATTTT. This translates into CATTSGNLGNQPQHF.

V and J are TRBV10-2 and TRBJ2-2; 8 nucleotides agree with TRBD2. V lost 4 bases and J lost 7; bases outside the gene matches: 8. Germline V gives CDR1 WSHSY, CDR2 SAAADI. The CDR3 has 15 residues. The CDR3 protein is CASSAGREDGGELFF. The CDR3 DNA sequence: TGCGCCAGCAGTGCGGGGCGGGAGGATGGCGGGGAGCTGTTTTTT.

V usage is TRBV10-2 and J usage is TRBJ2-1; 10 nucleotides match TRBD1. The trim removed 6 bases at V and 8 bases at J, leaving 7 bases unmatched. The CDR3 spans 14 residues. In germline, CDR1 is WSHSY, CDR2 SAAADI. The CDR3 nucleotides are TGCGCCAGCAGCTGGGACAGGGGAAAGGATGAGCAGTTCTTC. Translating gives CASSWDRGKDEQFF.

This clonotype was counted at least ten times. This chain connects TRBV19 to TRBJ2-7; no definite D call. Trimming cost V 1 base and J 3 bases, with 13 bases left between them. Germline V CDR1 and CDR2: LNHDA, SQIVND (reference sequence). The CDR3 spans 15 residues. The CDR3 protein is CASSIVAQIDYEQYF. The DNA of the CDR3 is TGTGCCAGTAGTATAGTTGCACAGATTGACTACGAGCAGTACTTC.

The rearrangement links TRBV2 to TRBJ2-2; D not resolved. Germline CDR1 reads SNHLY; CDR2 reads FYNNEI. The CDR3 covers 12 residues. V was cut by 6 bases and J by 7 bases, with 9 bases left in between. The CDR3: CASRAEGGELFF. The CDR3 region has the DNA TGTGCCAGCAGGGCAGAAGGCGGGGAGCTGTTTTTT.

The J gene is TRBJ2-1, the V gene TRBV7-6; D not certain. Germline V gene lookup returns CDR1 SGHVS and CDR2 FNYEAQ. V dropped 5 bases and J dropped 5 bases, with 10 bases sitting between them. CDR3 length equals 13 residues. The CDR3 loop is CASSLGWNNEQFF. The CDR3 DNA sequence: TGTGCCAGCAGCCTAGGTTGGAACAATGAGCAGTTCTTC. The full variable domain, its missing parts supplied by reference TRBV7-6 and TRBJ2-1, is GAGVSQSPRYKVTKRGQDVALRCDPISGHVSLYWYRQALGQGPEFLTYFNYEAQQDKSGLPNDRFSAERPEGSISTLTIQRTEQRDSAMYRCASSLGWNNEQFFGPGTRLTVL.

This clonotype was detected ten times or more. CDR3 nucleotides: TGCGCCAGCAGCTTGGGTGCGGGGTATCAGCCCCAGCATTTT. Translation: CASSLGAGYQPQHF. V and J are TRBV5-1 and TRBJ1-5; D is unclear. V lost 0 bases, J lost 5 bases, and 9 bases lay in between. The germline V gene has CDR1 SGHRS and CDR2 YFSETQ. This CDR3 contains 14 residues.

This clonotype was observed at least ten times. The chain employs TRBV6-1 and TRBJ1-5, with TRBD1 matching over 7 bases. The CDR3 is 15 amino acids. J gave up 6 bases and V 6 bases, and 11 bases lay outside the gene matches. Per germline, CDR1 MNHNS and CDR2 SASEGT. CDR3 DNA: TGTGCCAGCAGCCAACAGACAGGGTTGGTTCAGCCCCAGCATTTT. This codes for CASSQQTGLVQPQHF.

This clonotype has ten or more counts. The chain recombines TRBV24-1 with TRBJ2-5; 13 nucleotides match TRBD2. Germline CDR1 reads KGHDR; CDR2 reads SFDVKD. The CDR3 sequence is 15 residues long. V lost 7 bases to trimming and J lost 4 bases; unmatched junction nucleotides: 5. CDR3 protein: CATSTSGRAGETQYF. The CDR3 nucleotides are TGTGCCACCAGCACTAGCGGGAGGGCCGGAGAGACCCAGTACTTC.

This clonotype was detected many times. The J gene is TRBJ1-3, the V gene TRBV7-9, with 12 bases identical to TRBD1. With V trimmed by 5 bases and J by 3 bases, 5 bases remained unmatched. This CDR3 has 16 residues. The germline gives CDR1 SEHNR, CDR2 FQNEAQ (reference sequence). CDR3: CASSLGQGAVGNTIYF. Written as DNA, the CDR3 is TGTGCCAGCAGCCTGGGACAGGGGGCTGTTGGAAACACCATATATTTT.

The rearrangement links TRBV29-1 to TRBJ2-5; D is uncertain. CDR3 length: 11 residues. Trimming removed 5 bases from V and 2 bases from J, with 6 bases in between. Looked up from germline, CDR1 is SQVTM and CDR2 is ANQGSEA. CDR3 coding DNA: TGCAGCGTTCGTAAACAAGAGACCCAGTACTTC. As protein: CSVRKQETQYF.

This chain links TRBV15 with TRBJ2-3; 7 nucleotides match TRBD2. The junction had 7 bases not matched to a gene; V was cut back by 5 bases and J by 5 bases. CDR3 size: 14 residues. Germline lookup yields CDR1 LNHNV and CDR2 YYDKDF (reference sequence). The CDR3 region is CATSLRGIIDTQYF. CDR3 sequence (DNA): TGTGCCACCAGCTTGCGGGGGATCATAGATACGCAGTATTTT.

The chain combines TRBV2 with TRBJ2-1, with D maybe TRBD2 (5 bases). The CDR3 has 15 amino acids. CDR1 and CDR2 (germline): SNHLY, FYNNEI. V lost 3 bases and J lost 8, with 17 bases in between. DNA for the CDR3: TGTGCCAGCAGTGAGCGGGTGTGGGGTGAGGATGAGCAGTTCTTC. This translates into CASSERVWGEDEQFF.

This clonotype was seen many times. J is TRBJ2-3 and V is TRBV6-4, with TRBD2 matching over 8 bases. The length of the CDR3 is 16 residues. Germline V gene data show CDR1 as MRHNA and CDR2 as SNTAGT. Trimming took 7 bases from V and 1 from J; bases not matched to a gene: 10. CDR3 bases: TGTGCCAGCATCCGGAAGTTAGCGGGGCGCACAGATACGCAGTATTTT. Its translation: CASIRKLAGRTDTQYF.

In its sample, this clonotype was seen once. One junction end disagrees with the germline gene, perhaps due to a read error. The J gene is TRBJ2-7, the V gene TRBV5-1, with D perhaps TRBD1 (5 bases). The CDR3 contains 15 residues. Germline CDR1 reads SGHRS; CDR2 reads YFSETQ. Written as DNA, the CDR3 is TGCGCCAGCAGCCCTGGTCCAGGGAACGAAAACGAGCTGTACTTC. It yields the protein CASSPGPGNENELYF.

The chain carries TRBV10-3 and TRBJ2-1, with TRBD2 as a possible D gene (7 bases). The V end lost 8 bases, the J end lost 4 bases, and 12 bases lay between the germline ends. Per the germline V gene, CDR1 is ENHRY and CDR2 is SYGVKD. The length of the CDR3 is 13 residues. The CDR3 DNA reads TGTGCCATCGGGGGGGGCCAATACAATGAGCAGTTCTTC. Its translation is CAIGGGQYNEQFF.

V is TRBV2 and J is TRBJ2-3; 7 bases are shared with TRBD2. The V gene end was trimmed by 6 bases and the J gene end by 3 bases; junction bases not matched to a gene: 9. Germline CDR1 reads SNHLY; CDR2 reads FYNNEI. This CDR3 is 15 amino acids long. The CDR3 DNA follows: TGTGCCAGCAGCGGGGAGGGACGAGCGACAGATACGCAGTATTTT. This translates into CASSGEGRATDTQYF.

J is TRBJ2-5 and V is TRBV18; no clear D gene. There are 13 residues in the CDR3. Looked up from germline, CDR1 is KGHSH and CDR2 is LQKENI. The germline V and J ends were trimmed by 1 base and 4 bases, with 7 bases remaining between them. The CDR3 spells CASSPQSTETQYF. The CDR3, as DNA: TGTGCCAGCTCACCACAGTCAACAGAGACCCAGTACTTC.

Notes on this clonotype: One base away lies a much larger clone, so this may be a sequencing read error. The conserved phenylalanine or tryptophan normally closing the CDR3 is absent here, so this likely arose from a read error. J is TRBJ2-5 and V is TRBV14; 9 bases agree with TRBD2. V was clipped by 3 bases and J by 4 bases; unmatched bases: 3. This CDR3 is built from 14 residues. Looked up from germline, CDR1 is SGHDN and CDR2 is FVKESK. The CDR3 reads CASSQQLAGETQYS. The CDR3 DNA reads as TGTGCCAGCAGCCAGCAACTAGCGGGAGAGACCCAGTACTCC.

The chain combines TRBV9 with TRBJ2-3; D is tentatively TRBD1 or TRBD2 (7 bases each). The CDR3 sequence is 17 residues long. Germline V CDR1 and CDR2: SGDLS, YYNGEE. Trimming left V 0 bases short and J 4 bases short, with 18 bases between. The CDR3 coding sequence is TGTGCCAGCAGCGTAGTGACAGGGAGGGATGGTCCAGATACGCAGTATTTT. Translation: CASSVVTGRDGPDTQYF.